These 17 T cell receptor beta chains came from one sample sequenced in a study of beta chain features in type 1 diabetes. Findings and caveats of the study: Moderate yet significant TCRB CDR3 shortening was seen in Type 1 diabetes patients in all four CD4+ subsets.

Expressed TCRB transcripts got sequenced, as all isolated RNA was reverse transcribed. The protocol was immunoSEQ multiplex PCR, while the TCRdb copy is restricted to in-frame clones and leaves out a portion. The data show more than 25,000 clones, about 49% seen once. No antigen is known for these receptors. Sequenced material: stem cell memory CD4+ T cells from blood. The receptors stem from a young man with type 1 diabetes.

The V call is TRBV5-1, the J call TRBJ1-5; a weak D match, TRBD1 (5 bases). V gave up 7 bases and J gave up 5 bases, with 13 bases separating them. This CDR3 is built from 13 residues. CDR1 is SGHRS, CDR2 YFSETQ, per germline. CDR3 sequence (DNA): TGCGCCAGCGCATTAGGGGAGGATCAGCCCCAGCATTTT. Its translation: CASALGEDQPQHF.

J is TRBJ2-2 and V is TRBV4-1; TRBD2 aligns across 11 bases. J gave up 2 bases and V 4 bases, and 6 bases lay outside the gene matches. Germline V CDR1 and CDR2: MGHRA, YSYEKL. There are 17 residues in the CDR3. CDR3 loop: CASSLGTSGINTGELFF. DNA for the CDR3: TGCGCCAGCAGCCTCGGGACTAGCGGAATAAACACCGGGGAGCTGTTTTTT.

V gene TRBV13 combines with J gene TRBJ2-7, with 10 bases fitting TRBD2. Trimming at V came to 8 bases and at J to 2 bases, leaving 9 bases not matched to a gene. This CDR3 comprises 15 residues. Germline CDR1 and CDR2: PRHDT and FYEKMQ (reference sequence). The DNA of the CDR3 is TGTGCCAGCTCCCGTGGACTAGCGGCCACCTACGAGCAGTACTTC. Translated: CASSRGLAATYEQYF.

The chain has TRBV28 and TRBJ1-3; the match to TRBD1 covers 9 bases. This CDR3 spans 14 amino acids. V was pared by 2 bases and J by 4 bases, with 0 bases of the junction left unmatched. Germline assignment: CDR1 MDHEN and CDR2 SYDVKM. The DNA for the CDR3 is TGTGCCAGCAGTTTAGGGACAGGGGGAAACACCATATATTTT. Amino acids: CASSLGTGGNTIYF.

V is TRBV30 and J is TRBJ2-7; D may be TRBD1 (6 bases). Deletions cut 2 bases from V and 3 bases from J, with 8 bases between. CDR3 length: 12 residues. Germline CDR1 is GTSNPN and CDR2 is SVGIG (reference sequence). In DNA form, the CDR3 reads TGTGCCTGGAGTAAGGGGGACTACGAGCAGTACTTC. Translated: CAWSKGDYEQYF.

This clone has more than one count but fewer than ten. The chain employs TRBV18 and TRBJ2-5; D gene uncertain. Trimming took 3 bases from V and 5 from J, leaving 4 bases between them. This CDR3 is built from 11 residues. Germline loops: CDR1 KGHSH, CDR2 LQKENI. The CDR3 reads CASSPSETQYF. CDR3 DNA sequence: TGTGCCAGCTCACCCTCGGAGACCCAGTACTTC.

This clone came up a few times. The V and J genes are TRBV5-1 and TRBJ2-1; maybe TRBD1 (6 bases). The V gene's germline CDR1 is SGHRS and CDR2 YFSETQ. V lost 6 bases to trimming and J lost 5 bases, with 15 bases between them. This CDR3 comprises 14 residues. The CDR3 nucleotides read TGCGCCAGCATTGGGCAGGGGCGGAACAATGAGCAGTTCTTC. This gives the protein CASIGQGRNNEQFF.

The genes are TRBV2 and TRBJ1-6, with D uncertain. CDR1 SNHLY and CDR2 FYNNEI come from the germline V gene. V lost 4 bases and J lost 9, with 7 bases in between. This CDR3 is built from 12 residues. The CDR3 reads CASSGHFSPLHF. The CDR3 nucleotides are TGTGCCAGCAGTGGACATTTTTCACCCCTCCACTTT.

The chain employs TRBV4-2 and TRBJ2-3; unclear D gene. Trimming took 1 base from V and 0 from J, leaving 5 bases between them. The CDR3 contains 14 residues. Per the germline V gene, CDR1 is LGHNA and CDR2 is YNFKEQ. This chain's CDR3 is CASSQGVSTDTQYF. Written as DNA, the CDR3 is TGTGCCAGCAGCCAAGGTGTAAGCACAGATACGCAGTATTTT.

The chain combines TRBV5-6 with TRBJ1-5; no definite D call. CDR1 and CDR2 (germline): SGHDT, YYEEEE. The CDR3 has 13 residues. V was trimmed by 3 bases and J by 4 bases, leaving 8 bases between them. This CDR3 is CASSSGVNQPQHF. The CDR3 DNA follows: TGTGCCAGCAGCTCCGGGGTGAATCAGCCCCAGCATTTT.

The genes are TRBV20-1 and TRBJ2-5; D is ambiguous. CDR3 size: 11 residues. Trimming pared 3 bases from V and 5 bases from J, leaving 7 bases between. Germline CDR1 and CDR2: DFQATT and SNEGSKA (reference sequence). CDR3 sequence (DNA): TGCAGTGCTAGTGCTAAGGAGACCCAGTACTTC. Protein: CSASAKETQYF.

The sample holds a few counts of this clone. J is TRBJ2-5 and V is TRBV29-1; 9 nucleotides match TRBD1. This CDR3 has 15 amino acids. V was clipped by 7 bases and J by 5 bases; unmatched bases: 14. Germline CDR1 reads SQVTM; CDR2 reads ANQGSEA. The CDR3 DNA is TGCAGCGCCAAGGGAAGGACAGGGGTTTTGGAGACCCAGTACTTC. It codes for CSAKGRTGVLETQYF.

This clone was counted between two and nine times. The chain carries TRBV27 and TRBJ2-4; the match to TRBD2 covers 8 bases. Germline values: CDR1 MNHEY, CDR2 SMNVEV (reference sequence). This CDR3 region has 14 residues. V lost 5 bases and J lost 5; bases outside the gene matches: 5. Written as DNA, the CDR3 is TGTGCCAGCAGTCGCCGGGAGGGACAAAACATTCAGTACTTC. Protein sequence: CASSRREGQNIQYF.

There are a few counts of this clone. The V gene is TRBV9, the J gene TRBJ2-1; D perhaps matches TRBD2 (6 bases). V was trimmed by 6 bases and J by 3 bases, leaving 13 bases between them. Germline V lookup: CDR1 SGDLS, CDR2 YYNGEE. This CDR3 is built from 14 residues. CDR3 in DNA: TGTGCCAGCAATGCGCGGGATGACTACAATGAGCAGTTCTTC. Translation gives CASNARDDYNEQFF.

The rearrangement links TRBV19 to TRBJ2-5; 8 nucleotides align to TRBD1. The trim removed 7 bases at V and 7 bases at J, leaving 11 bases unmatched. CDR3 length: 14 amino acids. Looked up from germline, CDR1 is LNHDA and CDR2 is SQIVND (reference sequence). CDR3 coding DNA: TGTGCCAGTATGCGGGACAGGCATCCCGGGACCCAGTACTTC. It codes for CASMRDRHPGTQYF.

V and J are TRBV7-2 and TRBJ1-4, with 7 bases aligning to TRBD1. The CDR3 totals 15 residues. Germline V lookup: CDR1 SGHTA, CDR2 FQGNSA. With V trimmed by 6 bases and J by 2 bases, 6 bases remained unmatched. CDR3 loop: CASSQQGQTNEKLFF. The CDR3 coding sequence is TGTGCCAGCAGTCAACAGGGACAGACTAATGAAAAACTGTTTTTT.

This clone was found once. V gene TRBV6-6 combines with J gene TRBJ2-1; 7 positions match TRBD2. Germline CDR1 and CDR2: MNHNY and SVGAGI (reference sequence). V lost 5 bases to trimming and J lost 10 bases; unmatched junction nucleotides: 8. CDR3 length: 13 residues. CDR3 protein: CASSGAQGLEQFF. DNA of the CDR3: TGTGCCAGCAGTGGGGCCCAGGGACTAGAGCAGTTCTTC.